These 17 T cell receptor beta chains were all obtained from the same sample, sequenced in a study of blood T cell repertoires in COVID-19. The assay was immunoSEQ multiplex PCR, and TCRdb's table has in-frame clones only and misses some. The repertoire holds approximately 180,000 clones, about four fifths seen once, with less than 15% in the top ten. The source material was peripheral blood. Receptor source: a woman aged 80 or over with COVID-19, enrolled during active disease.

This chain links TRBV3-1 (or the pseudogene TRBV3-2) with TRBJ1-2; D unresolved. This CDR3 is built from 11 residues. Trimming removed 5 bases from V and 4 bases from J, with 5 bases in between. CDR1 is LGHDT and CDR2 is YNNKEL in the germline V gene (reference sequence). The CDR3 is CASSTRYGYTF. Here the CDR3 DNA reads TGTGCCAGCAGCACTCGCTATGGCTACACCTTC.

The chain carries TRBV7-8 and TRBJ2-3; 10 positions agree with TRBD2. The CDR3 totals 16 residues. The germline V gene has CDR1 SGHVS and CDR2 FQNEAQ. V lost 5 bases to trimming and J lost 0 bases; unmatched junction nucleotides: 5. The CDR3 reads CASSPGLAASTDTQYF. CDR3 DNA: TGTGCCAGCAGCCCAGGACTAGCGGCTAGCACAGATACGCAGTATTTT.

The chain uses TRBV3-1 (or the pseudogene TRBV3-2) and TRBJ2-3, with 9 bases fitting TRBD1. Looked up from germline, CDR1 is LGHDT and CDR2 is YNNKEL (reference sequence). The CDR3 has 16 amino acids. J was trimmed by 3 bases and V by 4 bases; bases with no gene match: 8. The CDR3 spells CASSPRTGVRTDTQYF. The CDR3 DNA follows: TGTGCCAGCAGCCCTAGGACAGGGGTAAGGACAGATACGCAGTATTTT.

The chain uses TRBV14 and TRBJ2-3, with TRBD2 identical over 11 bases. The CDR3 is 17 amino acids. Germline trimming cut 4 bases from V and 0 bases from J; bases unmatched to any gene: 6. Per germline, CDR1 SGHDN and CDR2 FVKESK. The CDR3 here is CASSRFRTSGSTDTQYF. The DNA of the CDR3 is TGTGCCAGCAGCCGATTCCGGACTAGCGGGAGCACAGATACGCAGTATTTT.

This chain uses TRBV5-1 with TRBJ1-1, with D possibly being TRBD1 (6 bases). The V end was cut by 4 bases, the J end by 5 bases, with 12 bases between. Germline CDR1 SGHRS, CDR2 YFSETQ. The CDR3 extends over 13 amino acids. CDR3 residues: CASSPAGETEAFF. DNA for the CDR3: TGCGCCAGCAGCCCGGCAGGGGAAACTGAAGCTTTCTTT.

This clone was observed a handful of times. For the CDR3, the DNA is TGCGCCAGCAGCTTGGGGGCCGCTTATGGCTACACCTTC. Translating gives CASSLGAAYGYTF. This chain joins TRBV5-1 and TRBJ1-2; D unclear. Trimming pared 0 bases from V and 5 bases from J, leaving 8 bases between. Germline V gene lookup returns CDR1 SGHRS and CDR2 YFSETQ. The CDR3 contains 13 residues.

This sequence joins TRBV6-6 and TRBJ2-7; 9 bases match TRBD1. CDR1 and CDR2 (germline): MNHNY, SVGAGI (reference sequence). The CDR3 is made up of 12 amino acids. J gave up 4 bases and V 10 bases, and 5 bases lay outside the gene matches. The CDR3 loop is CATRTGVYEQYF. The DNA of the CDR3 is TGTGCCACGCGGACAGGGGTGTACGAGCAGTACTTC.

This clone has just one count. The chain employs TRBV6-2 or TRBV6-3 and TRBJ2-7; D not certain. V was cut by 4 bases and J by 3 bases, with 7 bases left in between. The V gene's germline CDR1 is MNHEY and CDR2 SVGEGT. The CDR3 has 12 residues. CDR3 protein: CASSFFHYEQYF. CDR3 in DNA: TGTGCCAGCAGTTTTTTCCACTACGAGCAGTACTTC.

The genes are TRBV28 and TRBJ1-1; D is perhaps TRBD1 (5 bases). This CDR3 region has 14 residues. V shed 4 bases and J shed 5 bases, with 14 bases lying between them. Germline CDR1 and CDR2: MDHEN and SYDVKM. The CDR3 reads CASSSSGKWTEAFF. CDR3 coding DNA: TGTGCCAGCAGTTCTTCAGGGAAGTGGACTGAAGCTTTCTTT.

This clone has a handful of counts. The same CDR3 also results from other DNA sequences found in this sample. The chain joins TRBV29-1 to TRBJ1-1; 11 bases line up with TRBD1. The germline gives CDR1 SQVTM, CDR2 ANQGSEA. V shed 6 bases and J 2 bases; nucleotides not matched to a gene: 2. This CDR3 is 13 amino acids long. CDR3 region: CSVRTGGNTEAFF. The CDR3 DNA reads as TGCAGCGTCCGGACAGGGGGCAACACTGAAGCTTTCTTT.

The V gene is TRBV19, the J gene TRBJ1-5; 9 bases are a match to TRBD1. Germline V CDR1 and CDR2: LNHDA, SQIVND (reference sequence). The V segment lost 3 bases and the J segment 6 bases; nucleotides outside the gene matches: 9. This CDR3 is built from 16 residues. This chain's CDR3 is CASSILGTGLVQPQHF. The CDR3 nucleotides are TGTGCCAGTAGTATCCTCGGGACAGGGCTTGTTCAGCCCCAGCATTTT.

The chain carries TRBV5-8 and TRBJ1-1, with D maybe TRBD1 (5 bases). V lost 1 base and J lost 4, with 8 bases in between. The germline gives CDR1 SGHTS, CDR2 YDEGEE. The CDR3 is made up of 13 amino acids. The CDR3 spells CASSLSGATEAFF. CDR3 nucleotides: TGTGCCAGCAGCTTGTCTGGGGCCACTGAAGCTTTCTTT.

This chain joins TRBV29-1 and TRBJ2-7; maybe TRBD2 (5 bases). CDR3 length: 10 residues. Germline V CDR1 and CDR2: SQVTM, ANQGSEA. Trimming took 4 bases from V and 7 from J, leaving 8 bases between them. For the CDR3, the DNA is TGCAGCGTTGTGTCGGGGGAGCAGTACTTC. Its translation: CSVVSGEQYF.

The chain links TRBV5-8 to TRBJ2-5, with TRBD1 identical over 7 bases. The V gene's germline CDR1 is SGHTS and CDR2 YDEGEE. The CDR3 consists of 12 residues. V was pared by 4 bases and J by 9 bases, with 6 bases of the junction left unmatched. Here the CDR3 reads CASSPRGKAQYF. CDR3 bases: TGTGCCAGCAGCCCCAGGGGGAAAGCCCAGTACTTC.

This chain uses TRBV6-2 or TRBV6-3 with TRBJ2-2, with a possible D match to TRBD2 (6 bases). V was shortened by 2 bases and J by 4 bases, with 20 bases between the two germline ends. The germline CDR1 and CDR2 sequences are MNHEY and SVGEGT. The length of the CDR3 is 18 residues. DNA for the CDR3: TGTGCCAGCAGTTACCCCCCCAGGTCGGGAGTTACCACCGGGGAGCTGTTTTTT. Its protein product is CASSYPPRSGVTTGELFF.

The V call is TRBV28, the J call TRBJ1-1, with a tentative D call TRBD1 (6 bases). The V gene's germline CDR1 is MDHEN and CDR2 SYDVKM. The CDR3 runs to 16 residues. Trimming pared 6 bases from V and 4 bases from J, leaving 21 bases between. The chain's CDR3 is CASSLGTGLRGTEAFF. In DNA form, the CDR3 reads TGTGCCAGCAGCCTGGGTACAGGGCTTCGGGGCACTGAAGCTTTCTTT.

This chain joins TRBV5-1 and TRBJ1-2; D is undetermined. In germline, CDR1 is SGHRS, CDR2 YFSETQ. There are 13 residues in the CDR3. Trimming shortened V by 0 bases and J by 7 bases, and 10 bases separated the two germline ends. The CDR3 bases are TGCGCCAGCAGCTTGGGGAGCTCGGGTGGCTACACCTTC. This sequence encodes CASSLGSSGGYTF. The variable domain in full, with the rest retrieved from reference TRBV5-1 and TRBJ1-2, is KAGVTQTPRYLIKTRGQQVTLSCSPISGHRSVSWYQQTPGQGLQFLFEYFSETQRNKGNFPGRFSGRQFSNSRSEMNVSTLELGDSALYLCASSLGSSGGYTFGSGTRLTVV.